This note documents a single T cell receptor beta chain sequence. These data come from a study of beta chain features in type 1 diabetes. The CDR3 totals 13 residues. V was cut by 2 bases and J by 3 bases, with 8 bases left in between. Germline V lookup: CDR1 MNHNY, CDR2 SVGAGI (reference sequence). The authors took one heparinised blood draw, averaging approximately 120 mL, from each donor. Every sorted population was more than 95% pure. Expressed TCRB transcripts were sequenced after all isolated RNA was converted to cDNA. Assay used: immunoSEQ multiplex PCR; TCRdb lists only in-frame clones, some missing. In the table there are about half a million clones, around 28% of which are singletons.

The receptor comes from a man aged 18-30 years in good health. Material: naive CD4+ T cells from blood. The rearrangement joins TRBV6-6 to TRBJ2-7; tentatively, D is TRBD2 (6 bases). The CDR3 sequence is CASSYASDYEQYF. The CDR3 DNA follows: TGTGCCAGCAGTTACGCTAGCGACTACGAGCAGTACTTC.